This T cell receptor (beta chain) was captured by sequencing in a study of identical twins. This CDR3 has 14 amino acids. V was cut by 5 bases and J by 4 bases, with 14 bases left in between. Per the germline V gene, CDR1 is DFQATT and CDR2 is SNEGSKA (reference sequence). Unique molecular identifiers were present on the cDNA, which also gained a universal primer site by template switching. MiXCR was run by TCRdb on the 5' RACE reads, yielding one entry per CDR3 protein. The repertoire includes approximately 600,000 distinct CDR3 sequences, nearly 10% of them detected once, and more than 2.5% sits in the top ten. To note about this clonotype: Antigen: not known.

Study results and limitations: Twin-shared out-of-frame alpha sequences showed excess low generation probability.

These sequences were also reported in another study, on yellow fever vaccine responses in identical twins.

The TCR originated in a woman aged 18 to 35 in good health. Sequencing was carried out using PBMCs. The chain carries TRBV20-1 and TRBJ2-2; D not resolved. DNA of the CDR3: TGCAGTGCTCCACCCTATCTGGGCACCGGGGAGCTGTTTTTT. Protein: CSAPPYLGTGELFF.